This entry lists 5 T cell receptor beta chains sequenced from one sample in a study of blood T cell repertoires in COVID-19. Profiling relied on immunoSEQ multiplex PCR, and the TCRdb table lists in-frame clones only, not all of them. The repertoire holds 80,000 to 85,000 clones, with 84% as singletons. The material sequenced was peripheral blood. The receptors here all came from a human donor in a cohort sampled during active COVID-19.

The rearrangement links TRBV2 to TRBJ2-3; TRBD2 aligns across 11 bases. Germline CDR1 reads SNHLY; CDR2 reads FYNNEI. V gave up 5 bases and J gave up 3 bases; unmatched junction bases: 4. This CDR3 is 15 amino acids long. CDR3 sequence reads: CASSYSGGATDTQYF. CDR3 in DNA: TGTGCCAGCAGTTATAGCGGGGGGGCAACAGATACGCAGTATTTT.

V usage is TRBV2 and J usage is TRBJ1-2; TRBD1 is a possible D gene (6 bases). Germline V gene data show CDR1 as SNHLY and CDR2 as FYNNEI. V lost 9 bases, J lost 4 bases, and 9 bases lay in between. CDR3 length: 11 residues. The CDR3 protein is CASGQPYGYTF. CDR3 bases: TGTGCCAGTGGACAGCCCTATGGCTACACCTTC.

The J gene is TRBJ1-2, the V gene TRBV19, with D hard to call. From germline, CDR1 is LNHDA and CDR2 SQIVND (reference sequence). The length of the CDR3 is 14 residues. Deletions cut 6 bases from V and 4 bases from J, with 15 bases between. In DNA, the CDR3 is TGTGCCAGTAGCGACATGAATGGCCTCTATGGCTACACCTTC. Amino acids: CASSDMNGLYGYTF.

The gene calls are TRBV7-2 and TRBJ1-4, with a possible D match to TRBD1 (6 bases). V was shortened by 6 bases and J by 7 bases, with 21 bases between the two germline ends. The CDR3 totals 16 residues. Germline V gene lookup returns CDR1 SGHTA and CDR2 FQGNSA. This CDR3 reads CASRPRRSGAREKLFF. CDR3 in DNA: TGTGCCAGCAGGCCCCGACGGTCAGGGGCGCGTGAAAAACTGTTTTTT.

The V call is TRBV18, the J call TRBJ2-2; tentative D call: TRBD1 (6 bases). This CDR3 is built from 16 residues. The germline CDR1 and CDR2 sequences are KGHSH and LQKENI. The V end lost 3 bases, the J end lost 1 base, and 12 bases lay between the germline ends. The CDR3, as DNA: TGTGCCAGCTCACCTCCTGGGGGCCGGAACACCGGGGAGCTGTTTTTT. Protein: CASSPPGGRNTGELFF.